The present TCR beta chain was sequenced within a study of T cell clonality in common variable immunodeficiency (dated by TCRdb to 2013 to 2016). In this sample, this clone turned up many times. Its antigen remains unidentified. The read terminates 3 residues ahead of where the CDR3 ends, so the germline J gene completes it. The CDR3 runs 14 residues from the cysteine to the phenylalanine. Shown are 33 bases from within the CDR3, in frame from base 1. The junction shows trimming of 5 bases on V and 0 bases on J, plus 11 bases between the germline ends. The germline V gene encodes CDR1 DFQATT and CDR2 SNEGSKA (reference sequence). Most CVID patients and most healthy controls were of Caucasian heritage. From each donor, roughly 5 to 8.5 ml of heparinized peripheral whole blood was collected. Genomic DNA from adults with common variable immune deficiency (CVID) and from healthy adult controls was used to sequence TCRbeta CDR3 repertoires. The control group comprised some 22 healthy adult volunteers, around twelve female and about 10 male, aged about 23 to 70 years with a mean age of roughly 34. Diluted blood was density-centrifuged over Hypaque 1077 or Ficoll-Paque to isolate peripheral blood mononuclear cells. Genomic DNA was obtained from unsorted mononuclear cells using either Qiagen column purification or a centrifugation-based method.

CVID samples and control samples contributed equivalent amounts of genomic DNA as sequencing input. For every sample, a 60 bp segment covering the rearranged TCRbeta CDR3 region was amplified and then sequenced. TCRbeta amplification used the immunoSEQ assay, a bias-corrected multiplex PCR with high-throughput sequencing. The paper's data handling went like this. Every unique nucleotide sequence counted as a clone and was annotated with V, D and J genes, copy number and frequency. Sequences were labeled productive if in frame, and non-productive if out of frame or containing stop codons. As previously described, Shannon's entropy was used to calculate clonality. The predicted amino acid sequences of productive clones were used to derive mean CDR3 Kyte-Doolittle hydropathy. The R hclust function was used to hierarchically cluster scaled V gene usage with Manhattan distance and complete linkage. Sharing of clones by CDR3 amino acid sequence was evaluated through resampling of 12 repertoires per group over 100 rounds. The repertoires were searched for 70 published EBV-specific TCRbeta sequences and about 240 published CMV-specific TCRbeta sequences. Two CVID samples yielding fewer than 10,000 sequences were excluded from analysis, leaving fewer than 50 CVID repertoires. TCRdb's version of the immuneACCESS table is confined to in-frame rearrangements and falls short of the full clone set. An unresolved V gene accounts for under half of the shortfall where checked; the remainder is of unknown origin. V, J and clone size reflect that table, while D and trimming were determined from the DNA. This sample holds fewer than 40,000 clones in total, without any singletons. 3.5% to 4% of the sample is held by the ten biggest clonotypes.

Paper-wide results and their limitations: Fewer TCRbeta clones were shared among CVID subjects than among healthy controls (p < 0.0001). CVID TCRbeta sequences were reported to have fewer deletions and N-nucleotide insertions and to lack highly modified clones with 13 or more V deletions. Compared with healthy controls, CVID subjects showed increased TCRbeta clonality (t-test p = 0.018), a feature most characteristic of about a third of subjects. According to the authors, figuring out what caused the increased clonality in CVID would require sequencing the repertoires of T cell subpopulations. Differences among patients in the CVID cohort limited the correlations between repertoire features and clinical complications. Even though DNA input was equal, the average per sample came to about 81,820 unique sequences for controls compared with 25,000 to 40,000 for CVID samples.

This TCR came from a person between 18 and 70 years old in good health. The chain is encoded by TRBV20-1 joined to TRBJ1-5, with the D gene not clear enough to name. Sequences were obtained from peripheral blood mononuclear cells. CDR3 DNA (partial): TGCAGTGCTGGCGGCACTTATAGCAATCAGCCC. This sequence encodes CSAGGTYSNQP. The entire CDR3 sequence reads CSAGGTYSNQPQHF.